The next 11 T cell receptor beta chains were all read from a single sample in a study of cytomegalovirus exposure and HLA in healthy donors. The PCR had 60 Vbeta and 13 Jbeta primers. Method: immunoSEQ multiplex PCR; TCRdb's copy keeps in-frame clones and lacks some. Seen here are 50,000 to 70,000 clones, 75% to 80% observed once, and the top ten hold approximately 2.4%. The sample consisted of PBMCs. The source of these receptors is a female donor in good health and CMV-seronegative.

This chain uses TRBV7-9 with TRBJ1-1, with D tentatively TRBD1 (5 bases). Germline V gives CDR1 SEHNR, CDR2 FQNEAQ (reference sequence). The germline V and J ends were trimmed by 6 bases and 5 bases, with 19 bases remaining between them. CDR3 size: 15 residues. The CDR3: CASRDPNGGGTEAFF. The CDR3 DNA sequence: TGTGCCAGCAGGGACCCGAACGGGGGGGGAACTGAAGCTTTCTTT.

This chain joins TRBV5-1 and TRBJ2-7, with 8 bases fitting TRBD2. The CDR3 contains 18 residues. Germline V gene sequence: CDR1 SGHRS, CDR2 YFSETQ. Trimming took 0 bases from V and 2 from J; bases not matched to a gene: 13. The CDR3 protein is CASSLGGGGSSQPYEQYF. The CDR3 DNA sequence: TGCGCCAGCAGCTTGGGGGGCGGGGGGTCCTCTCAGCCCTACGAGCAGTACTTC. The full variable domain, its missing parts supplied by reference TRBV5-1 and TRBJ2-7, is KAGVTQTPRYLIKTRGQQVTLSCSPISGHRSVSWYQQTPGQGLQFLFEYFSETQRNKGNFPGRFSGRQFSNSRSEMNVSTLELGDSALYLCASSLGGGGSSQPYEQYFGPGTRLTVT.

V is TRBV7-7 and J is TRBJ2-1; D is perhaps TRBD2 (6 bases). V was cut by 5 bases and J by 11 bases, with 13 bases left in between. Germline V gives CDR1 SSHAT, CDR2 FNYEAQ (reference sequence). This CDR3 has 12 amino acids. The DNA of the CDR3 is TGTGCCAGCAGCCCAATCGGGACTCAGCAGTTCTTC. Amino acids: CASSPIGTQQFF.

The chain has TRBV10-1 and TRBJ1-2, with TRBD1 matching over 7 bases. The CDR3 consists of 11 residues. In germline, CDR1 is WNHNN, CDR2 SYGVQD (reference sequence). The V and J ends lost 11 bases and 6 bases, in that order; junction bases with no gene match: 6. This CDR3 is CAGEGADGYTF. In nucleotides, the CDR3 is TGCGCCGGAGAGGGGGCGGATGGCTACACCTTC.

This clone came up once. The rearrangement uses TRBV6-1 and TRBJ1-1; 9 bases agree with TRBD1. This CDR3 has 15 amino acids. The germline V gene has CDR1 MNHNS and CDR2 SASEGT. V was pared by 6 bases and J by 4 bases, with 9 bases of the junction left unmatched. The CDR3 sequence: CASRETPTGGTEAFF. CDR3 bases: TGTGCCAGCAGGGAAACCCCGACAGGGGGCACTGAAGCTTTCTTT.

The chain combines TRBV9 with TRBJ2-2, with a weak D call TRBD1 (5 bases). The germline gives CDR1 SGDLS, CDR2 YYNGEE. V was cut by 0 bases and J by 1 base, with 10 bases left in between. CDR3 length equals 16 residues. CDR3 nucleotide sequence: TGTGCCAGCAGCGTAGGGGCAGGGTTGAACACCGGGGAGCTGTTTTTT. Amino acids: CASSVGAGLNTGELFF.

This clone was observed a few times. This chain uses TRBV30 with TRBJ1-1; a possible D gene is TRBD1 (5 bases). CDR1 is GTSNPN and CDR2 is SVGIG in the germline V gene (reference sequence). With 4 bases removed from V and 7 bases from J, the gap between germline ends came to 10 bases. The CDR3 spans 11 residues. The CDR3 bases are TGTGCCTGGACGGGGCGGGGTGAAGCTTTCTTT. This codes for CAWTGRGEAFF. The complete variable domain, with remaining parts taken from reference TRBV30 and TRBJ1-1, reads SQTIHQWPATLVQPVGSPLSLECTVEGTSNPNLYWYRQAAGRGLQLLFYSVGIGQISSEVPQNLSASRPQDRQFILSSKKLLLSDSGFYLCAWTGRGEAFFGQGTRLTVV.

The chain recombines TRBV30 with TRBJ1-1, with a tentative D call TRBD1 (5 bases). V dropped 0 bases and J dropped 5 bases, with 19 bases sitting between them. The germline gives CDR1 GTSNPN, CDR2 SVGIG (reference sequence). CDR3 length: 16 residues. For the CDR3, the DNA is TGTGCCTGGAGTGTATTCGGTAGGCTCGGGGGTACTGAAGCTTTCTTT. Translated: CAWSVFGRLGGTEAFF.

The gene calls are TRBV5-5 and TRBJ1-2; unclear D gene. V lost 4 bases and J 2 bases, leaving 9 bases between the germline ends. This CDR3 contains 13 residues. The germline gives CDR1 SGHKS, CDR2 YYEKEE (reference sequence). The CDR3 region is CASSPRLNYGYTF. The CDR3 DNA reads TGTGCCAGCAGCCCGAGGTTAAACTATGGCTACACCTTC.

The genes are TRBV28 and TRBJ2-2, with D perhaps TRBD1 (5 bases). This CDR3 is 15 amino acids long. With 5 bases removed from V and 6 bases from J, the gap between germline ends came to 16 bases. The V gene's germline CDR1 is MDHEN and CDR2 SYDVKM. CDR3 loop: CASSAGLGAAGELFF. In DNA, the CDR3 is TGTGCCAGCAGTGCAGGTCTTGGGGCAGCCGGGGAGCTGTTTTTT.

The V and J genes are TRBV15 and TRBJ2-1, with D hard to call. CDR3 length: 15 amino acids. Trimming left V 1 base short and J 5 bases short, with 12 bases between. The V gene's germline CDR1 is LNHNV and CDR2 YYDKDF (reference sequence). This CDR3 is CATSRVTPPHNEQFF. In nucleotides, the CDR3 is TGTGCCACCAGCAGAGTGACTCCCCCCCACAATGAGCAGTTCTTC.